What follows is one T cell receptor beta chain and its context. The antigen is undetermined. The donors were members of the validation cohort, which comprised 120 subjects and was separate from the first cohort of 670 or so subjects. This record belongs to a study of cytomegalovirus exposure and HLA in healthy donors. Data came from immunoSEQ multiplex PCR; TCRdb stores just in-frame clones and leaves some out. This sample has some 180,000 clones, with about 81% found just once. The ends were cut back, 0 bases at V and 5 bases at J, with 13 bases in the middle. Germline V gene sequence: CDR1 ENHRY, CDR2 SYGVKD. The CDR3 spans 15 residues. Study-level results: In vitro checks showed that a few CMV-associated chains really do target CMV antigens. Listed as cytomegalovirus-associated were 150 or so TCR beta chains.

The receptor comes from a woman between 25 and 40 years old in good health and CMV-seronegative. The rearrangement uses TRBV10-3 and TRBJ1-1, with D possibly being TRBD1 (6 bases). The sequencing input was PBMCs. CDR3 loop: CAISESLGGGTEAFF. DNA of the CDR3: TGTGCCATCAGTGAGTCGTTAGGGGGGGGGACTGAAGCTTTCTTT.